The subject of this entry is one TCR beta chain. These data are taken from a study of blood T cell repertoires in COVID-19. Per germline, CDR1 SGHAT and CDR2 FQNNGV. Trimming took 4 bases from V and 2 from J; bases not matched to a gene: 2. The CDR3 loop spans 16 amino acids. Generated by immunoSEQ multiplex PCR, the TCRdb table keeps only in-frame clones and is missing some. There are over 300,000 clones in the sample; 70% to 90% occur only once, and roughly 6.5% lies in the top ten. This sequence originates from a man between 18 and 29 years old who had recovered from COVID-19. The chain couples TRBV11-2 to TRBJ2-6, with 10 bases fitting TRBD1. The sample taken for sequencing was peripheral blood. CDR3 in DNA: TGTGCCAGCAGCTCCGGGACAGGGGCTGGGGCCAACGTCCTGACTTTC. Protein sequence: CASSSGTGAGANVLTF. Together with reference TRBV11-2 and TRBJ2-6, the CDR3 gives the full variable domain: EAGVAQSPRYKIIEKRQSVAFWCNPISGHATLYWYQQILGQGPKLLIQFQNNGVVDDSQLPKDRFSAERLKGVDSTLKIQPAKLEDSAVYLCASSSGTGAGANVLTFGAGSRLTVL.